This TCR beta chain was captured by sequencing in a study of primary melanoma T cells and metastatic recurrence. J was trimmed by 7 bases and V by 7 bases; bases with no gene match: 9. From germline, CDR1 is LNHDA and CDR2 SQIVND (reference sequence). This CDR3 has 15 amino acids. Each patient's primary melanoma had been removed surgically, with risk of metastatic recurrence. Clones were read by immunoSEQ multiplex PCR, and TCRdb kept only the in-frame ones, dropping some. Of over a hundred clones in the sample, about three quarters were seen once. To note about this clone: The target antigen is unknown.

Broader study findings: T-cell fraction reportedly outperformed other histopathological variables added to thickness. Primary melanomas may harbor an effective T-cell antitumor response, authors suggested. Independent of thickness, ulceration, mitotic rate and age, T-cell fraction reportedly predicted outcome.

The chain joins TRBV19 to TRBJ1-6; 8 nucleotides agree with TRBD1. Specimen: melanoma tumor tissue. The TCR was taken from a human donor with melanoma. The CDR3 bases are TGTGCCAGTACCCGGACAGGGAGTTTAAATTCACCCCTCCACTTT. This translates into CASTRTGSLNSPLHF.